One and the same sample provided the 17 T cell receptor beta chains below, sequenced in a study of T cell responses to AZD1222 COVID-19 vaccine. TCRdb keeps only in-frame clones here, not all; method: immunoSEQ multiplex PCR. The data show about 68,000 clones, 75% to 90% seen once. Sequencing was performed on peripheral blood, taken on day 0 of AZD1222 vaccination. Source of these receptors: an adult in good health.

The chain recombines TRBV27 with TRBJ2-3, with a weak D call TRBD2 (6 bases). Trimming shortened V by 6 bases and J by 1 base, and 17 bases separated the two germline ends. Per the germline V gene, CDR1 is MNHEY and CDR2 is SMNVEV (reference sequence). The CDR3 sequence is 16 residues long. In DNA, the CDR3 is TGTGCCAGCAGGCGGGGACCAGACTTCGGCACAGATACGCAGTATTTT. Amino acids: CASRRGPDFGTDTQYF.

The CDR3 sequence is CASSEDSLYNEQFF. CDR3 sequence (DNA): TGTGCCAGCAGCGAGGACAGTTTATACAATGAGCAGTTCTTC. The chain combines TRBV7-3 with TRBJ2-1; D is possibly TRBD1 (6 bases). The CDR3 length is 14 residues. Germline lookup yields CDR1 SGHTA and CDR2 FQGTGA. Between the trimmed V and J ends, which lost 5 bases and 4 bases, there was a span of 12 bases.

The rearrangement uses TRBV2 and TRBJ1-5, with no clear D. V was trimmed by 5 bases and J by 0 bases, leaving 8 bases between them. CDR3 length: 14 amino acids. CDR1 is SNHLY and CDR2 is FYNNEI in the germline V gene. The CDR3 DNA follows: TGTGCCAGCAGTTATGGGTATAGCAATCAGCCCCAGCATTTT. Protein sequence: CASSYGYSNQPQHF.

V is TRBV18 and J is TRBJ2-3; TRBD2 matches 11 bases. V was pared by 3 bases and J by 4 bases, with 3 bases of the junction left unmatched. Looked up from germline, CDR1 is KGHSH and CDR2 is LQKENI. This CDR3 contains 15 residues. The CDR3 DNA is TGTGCCAGCTCACCGGGACTAGCGGAAGCAGATACGCAGTATTTT. This encodes CASSPGLAEADTQYF.

The chain couples TRBV19 to TRBJ1-4; no clear D. The CDR3 has 15 residues. V lost 3 bases and J 5 bases, leaving 13 bases between the germline ends. Per the germline V gene, CDR1 is LNHDA and CDR2 is SQIVND (reference sequence). CDR3 in amino acids: CASSIGQTLNEKLFF. DNA of the CDR3: TGTGCCAGTAGTATTGGTCAGACTTTGAATGAAAAACTGTTTTTT.

The chain carries TRBV5-1 and TRBJ2-7, with TRBD1 as a possible D gene (6 bases). Germline V gene lookup returns CDR1 SGHRS and CDR2 YFSETQ. V lost 3 bases to trimming and J lost 5 bases, with 12 bases between them. The CDR3 sequence is 13 residues long. This CDR3 reads CASSWSGDNEQYF. The CDR3 DNA follows: TGCGCCAGCAGCTGGTCAGGGGATAACGAGCAGTACTTC.

This chain uses TRBV7-9 with TRBJ1-1; D gene ambiguous. There are 14 residues in the CDR3. The ends were cut back, 5 bases at V and 8 bases at J, with 18 bases in the middle. CDR1 and CDR2 from the germline V gene are SEHNR and FQNEAQ (reference sequence). The CDR3 spells CASSPTAGSSEAFF. CDR3 nucleotide sequence: TGTGCCAGCAGCCCCACCGCAGGCTCTTCCGAAGCTTTCTTT.

The sample holds a few counts of this clone. The chain links TRBV2 to TRBJ2-2; D is unclear. Germline V gene data show CDR1 as SNHLY and CDR2 as FYNNEI. This CDR3 is built from 14 residues. Trimming shortened V by 7 bases and J by 7 bases, and 16 bases separated the two germline ends. DNA of the CDR3: TGTGCCAGCATCGGGCAGCTACAAAGCGGGGAGCTGTTTTTT. As protein: CASIGQLQSGELFF.

J is TRBJ2-7 and V is TRBV19; 7 nucleotides match TRBD1. The CDR3 is made up of 12 amino acids. Germline CDR1 and CDR2: LNHDA and SQIVND (reference sequence). J lost 5 bases, V lost 5 bases, and 3 bases had no gene match. CDR3 protein: CASSFQGDEQYF. In DNA form, the CDR3 reads TGTGCCAGTAGTTTTCAGGGGGACGAGCAGTACTTC.

The chain employs TRBV5-4 and TRBJ2-7; D may be TRBD2 (5 bases). This CDR3 region has 14 residues. The germline V gene has CDR1 SGHNT and CDR2 YYREEE (reference sequence). V lost 0 bases and J 7 bases, leaving 14 bases between the germline ends. CDR3 amino acids: CASSLVGLSGEQYF. The DNA of the CDR3 is TGTGCCAGCAGCTTGGTAGGGCTATCGGGGGAGCAGTACTTC.

The chain employs TRBV2 and TRBJ1-1, with 7 bases matching TRBD1. The CDR3 extends over 14 amino acids. The trim removed 8 bases at V and 3 bases at J, leaving 9 bases unmatched. The germline gives CDR1 SNHLY, CDR2 FYNNEI. CDR3 sequence: CASFKGAAHTEAFF. Here the CDR3 DNA reads TGTGCCAGCTTCAAGGGGGCCGCTCACACTGAAGCTTTCTTT. The full variable domain, in which reference TRBV2 and TRBJ1-1 provide the parts outside the CDR3, is EPEVTQTPSHQVTQMGQEVILRCVPISNHLYFYWYRQILGQKVEFLVSFYNNEISEKSEIFDDQFSVERPDGSNFTLKIRSTKLEDSAMYFCASFKGAAHTEAFFGQGTRLTVV.

This chain connects TRBV4-3 to TRBJ2-2, with 8 bases identical to TRBD2. V trimming: 0 bases; J trimming: 6 bases; junction bases outside the gene matches: 3. This CDR3 contains 15 residues. The germline gives CDR1 LGHNA, CDR2 YSLEER. The DNA for the CDR3 is TGCGCCAGCAGCCAAGAAGCGGGAGATGCCGGGGAGCTGTTTTTT. Translated: CASSQEAGDAGELFF.

The gene calls are TRBV7-2 and TRBJ2-5, with a possible D match to TRBD1 (5 bases). Germline values: CDR1 SGHTA, CDR2 FQGNSA. V dropped 5 bases and J dropped 7 bases, with 17 bases sitting between them. The CDR3 has 14 amino acids. The CDR3 DNA follows: TGTGCCAGCAGCACACCTCAGGGTCCAGGGACCCAGTACTTC. This translates into CASSTPQGPGTQYF.

CDR3 sequence reads: CASLPLGQETQYF. The CDR3 nucleotides are TGTGCCAGTCTCCCTTTGGGACAAGAGACCCAGTACTTC. The rearrangement uses TRBV19 and TRBJ2-5; D is ambiguous. Germline CDR1 reads LNHDA; CDR2 reads SQIVND (reference sequence). Trimming took 8 bases from V and 2 from J, leaving 12 bases between them. CDR3 size: 13 residues.

This chain connects TRBV19 to TRBJ2-1; D is possibly TRBD2 (7 bases). Trimming removed 7 bases from V and 10 bases from J, with 14 bases in between. The CDR3 totals 12 residues. Germline V gives CDR1 LNHDA, CDR2 SQIVND (reference sequence). CDR3 amino acids: CASTTTGGEQFF. The CDR3 nucleotides are TGTGCCAGTACCACGACGGGGGGCGAGCAGTTCTTC.

The chain is built from TRBV5-1 and TRBJ1-1; D ambiguous. The V and J ends lost 0 bases and 5 bases respectively, with 14 bases between them. The CDR3 sequence is 15 residues long. Germline V lookup: CDR1 SGHRS, CDR2 YFSETQ. DNA for the CDR3: TGCGCCAGCAGCTTGGAACAGCCTCGACGGACTGAAGCTTTCTTT. Translated: CASSLEQPRRTEAFF.

Remarks on this clone: This specimen includes other DNA sequences encoding the same CDR3. V usage is TRBV2 and J usage is TRBJ1-4; 8 bases are shared with TRBD1. CDR1 is SNHLY and CDR2 is FYNNEI in the germline V gene. The junction had 2 bases not matched to a gene; V was cut back by 6 bases and J by 5 bases. The CDR3 is made up of 13 amino acids. CDR3 coding DNA: TGTGCCAGCAGGGACAGGGCCAATGAAAAACTGTTTTTT. It translates to CASRDRANEKLFF.